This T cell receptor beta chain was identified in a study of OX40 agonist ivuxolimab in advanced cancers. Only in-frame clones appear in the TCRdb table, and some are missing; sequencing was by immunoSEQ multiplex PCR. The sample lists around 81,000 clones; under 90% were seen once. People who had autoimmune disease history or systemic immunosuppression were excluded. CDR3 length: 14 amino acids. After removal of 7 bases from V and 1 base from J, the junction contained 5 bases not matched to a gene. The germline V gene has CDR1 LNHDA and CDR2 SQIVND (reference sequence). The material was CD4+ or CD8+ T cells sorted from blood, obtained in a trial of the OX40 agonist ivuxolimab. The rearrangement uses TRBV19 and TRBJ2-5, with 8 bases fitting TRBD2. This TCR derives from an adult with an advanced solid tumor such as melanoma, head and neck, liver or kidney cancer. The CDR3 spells CASKERGTQETQYF. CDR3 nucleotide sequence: TGTGCCAGTAAGGAGCGGGGGACCCAAGAGACCCAGTACTTC.